The clone carrying this T cell receptor beta chain was found once. Germline V CDR1 and CDR2: SQVTM, ANQGSEA. CDR3 length: 13 amino acids. The V gene lost 5 bases and the J gene lost 6 bases, with 17 bases spanning the gap. The data were obtained in a study of blood T cell repertoires in COVID-19. Study as a whole: Acute and convalescent COVID-19 specimens originated in the United States, Italy and Spain. In each case, the material was cDNA or gDNA derived from T cells, B-cell-depleted T cells, or PBMCs.

Authors' analysis steps: Amplification with reference gene primers provided the estimates of nucleated cell counts. Clones were read by immunoSEQ multiplex PCR, and TCRdb kept only the in-frame ones, dropping some. The V and J calls and clone size were taken over from that table, and D and trimming were inferred from the DNA. Of 150,000 to 200,000 clones listed, approximately 90% are singletons. The V call is TRBV29-1, the J call TRBJ2-7; tentatively, D is TRBD2 (6 bases). The source material was peripheral blood. This receptor was identified in a human donor in a cohort sampled during active COVID-19. CDR3 residues: CSVQPGTRGEQYF. CDR3 sequence (DNA): TGCAGCGTTCAACCCGGGACTCGGGGCGAGCAGTACTTC.